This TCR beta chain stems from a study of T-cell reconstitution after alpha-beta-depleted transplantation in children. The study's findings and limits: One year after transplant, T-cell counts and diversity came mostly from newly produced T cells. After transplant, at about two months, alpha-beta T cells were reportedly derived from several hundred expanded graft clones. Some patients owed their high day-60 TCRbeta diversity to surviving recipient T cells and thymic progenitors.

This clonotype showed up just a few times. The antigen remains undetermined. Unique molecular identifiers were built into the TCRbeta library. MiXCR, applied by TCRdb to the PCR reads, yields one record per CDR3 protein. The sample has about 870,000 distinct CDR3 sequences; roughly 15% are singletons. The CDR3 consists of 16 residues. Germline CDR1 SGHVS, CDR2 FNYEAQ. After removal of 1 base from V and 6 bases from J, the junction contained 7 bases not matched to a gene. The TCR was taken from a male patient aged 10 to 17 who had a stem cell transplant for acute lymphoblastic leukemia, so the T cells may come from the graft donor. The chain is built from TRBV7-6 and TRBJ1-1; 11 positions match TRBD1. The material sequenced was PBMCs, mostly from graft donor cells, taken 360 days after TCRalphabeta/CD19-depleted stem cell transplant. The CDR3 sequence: CASSLDRDRGVPEAFF. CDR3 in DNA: TGTGCCAGCAGCTTAGATCGGGACAGGGGGGTTCCTGAAGCTTTCTTT.